The clone carrying this T cell receptor beta chain has only a few counts. The data derive from a study of shared T cell receptors in the human thymus. Generated by immunoSEQ multiplex PCR, the TCRdb table keeps only in-frame clones and is missing some. The profile shows approximately 490,000 clones, more than 75% of them singletons. The same sample was also studied in work on human thymus T cells. This second study notes: Healthy Finnish infants undergoing corrective surgery for congenital heart defects were the donors. During corrective heart surgery, resections were taken, and the thymus tissue came from them. Use of V and J genes seemed skewed within the thymic and blood repertoires. Related research described strongly overlapping thymic repertoires in unrelated people.

The sequenced sample consisted of thymocytes. This clonotype was sampled from a boy under three years old with a congenital heart defect.

CDR3 amino acids: CASSPLLWDTQYF. The CDR3 DNA sequence: TGTGCCAGTAGTCCCCTACTCTGGGATACGCAGTATTTT. The V call is TRBV19, the J call TRBJ2-3; D ambiguous. CDR3 length equals 13 residues. Germline V gene data show CDR1 as LNHDA and CDR2 as SQIVND (reference sequence). The V gene lost 5 bases and the J gene lost 6 bases, with 12 bases spanning the gap.